The 30 T cell receptor beta chains given below trace back to one sample, sequenced in a study of T cell responses to AZD1222 COVID-19 vaccine. Sequenced by immunoSEQ multiplex PCR; TCRdb stores in-frame clones only, minus some. This sample yields roughly 150,000 clones, of which around 93% are seen a single time; approximately 5.3% belongs to the top ten. The starting material was peripheral blood, obtained on day 0 of AZD1222 vaccination. All receptors come from an adult in good health.

The genes are TRBV4-3 and TRBJ1-3, with a weak D call TRBD1 (5 bases). The CDR3 loop spans 16 amino acids. Germline assignment: CDR1 LGHNA and CDR2 YSLEER. Deletions cut 3 bases from V and 0 bases from J, with 12 bases between. CDR3: CASSQGGPNSGNTIYF. Here the CDR3 DNA reads TGCGCCAGCAGCCAGGGGGGACCGAACTCTGGAAACACCATATATTTT.

CDR3 in amino acids: CASLTHRGRTDTQYF. The CDR3 DNA is TGTGCCAGCCTAACCCACAGGGGCCGCACAGATACGCAGTATTTT. The chain employs TRBV27 and TRBJ2-3; TRBD1 matches 7 bases. The CDR3 covers 15 residues. J was trimmed by 1 base and V by 8 bases; bases with no gene match: 9. Germline CDR1 is MNHEY and CDR2 is SMNVEV (reference sequence).

The rearrangement links TRBV3-1 (or the pseudogene TRBV3-2) to TRBJ2-7; 11 nucleotides line up with TRBD2. V dropped 1 base and J dropped 8; count of bases not matched to a gene: 7. This CDR3 has 15 amino acids. Germline V lookup: CDR1 LGHDT, CDR2 YNNKEL (reference sequence). CDR3 loop: CASSQGTSGGGKQYF. The CDR3 nucleotides are TGTGCCAGCAGCCAAGGCACTAGCGGGGGTGGTAAGCAGTACTTC.

CDR3 in amino acids: CASSDLGQGAAGYTF. The CDR3 DNA follows: TGTGCCAGCAGTGACCTAGGACAGGGGGCGGCTGGCTACACCTTC. V usage is TRBV6-1 and J usage is TRBJ1-2, with 11 bases that match TRBD1. After removal of 3 bases from V and 7 bases from J, the junction contained 7 bases not matched to a gene. CDR1 and CDR2 from the germline V gene are MNHNS and SASEGT. This CDR3 is 15 amino acids long.

V and J are TRBV6-5 and TRBJ1-1; D might be TRBD1 (6 bases). The CDR3 contains 15 residues. Trimming pared 0 bases from V and 4 bases from J, leaving 12 bases between. Germline V gene lookup returns CDR1 MNHEY and CDR2 SVGAGI. The CDR3 DNA reads as TGTGCCAGCAGTTACTCCAGTCAGGGGTCCACTGAAGCTTTCTTT. This codes for CASSYSSQGSTEAFF.

The V gene is TRBV6-5, the J gene TRBJ1-3; D is unresolved. Trimming stripped 5 bases from V and 4 bases from J, with 12 bases between. This CDR3 contains 14 residues. CDR1 and CDR2 from the germline V gene are MNHEY and SVGAGI. The CDR3 region is CASSTGGSGNTIYF. CDR3 coding DNA: TGTGCCAGCAGTACCGGAGGTTCAGGAAACACCATATATTTT.

The chain employs TRBV11-1 and TRBJ1-2; D is uncertain. This CDR3 has 13 amino acids. Germline loops: CDR1 SGHAT, CDR2 FQDESV (reference sequence). Trimming left V 5 bases short and J 5 bases short, with 12 bases between. The chain's CDR3 is CASSPRSSYGYTF. The CDR3 nucleotides are TGTGCCAGCAGCCCCCGAAGTTCTTATGGCTACACCTTC.

This chain uses TRBV5-6 with TRBJ1-1, with TRBD1 matching 11 bases. The CDR3 spans 17 residues. CDR1 SGHDT and CDR2 YYEEEE come from the germline V gene. V shed 4 bases and J 5 bases; nucleotides not matched to a gene: 13. CDR3 region: CASSLYFGQGAGTEAFF. Written as DNA, the CDR3 is TGTGCCAGCAGCCTTTACTTCGGACAGGGGGCAGGGACTGAAGCTTTCTTT.

This clone was recorded only once. The chain couples TRBV7-8 to TRBJ2-5; tentatively, D is TRBD2 (5 bases). The CDR3 consists of 13 residues. In germline, CDR1 is SGHVS, CDR2 FQNEAQ. V was cut by 4 bases and J by 4 bases, with 10 bases left in between. CDR3 amino acids: CASSSPAGETQYF. CDR3 nucleotides: TGTGCCAGCAGCTCCCCGGCGGGAGAGACCCAGTACTTC.

This clone has only a few counts. The V and J genes are TRBV5-1 and TRBJ2-2, with 12 bases lining up with TRBD2. Germline values: CDR1 SGHRS, CDR2 YFSETQ. The CDR3 sequence is 18 residues long. V lost 0 bases and J lost 5; bases outside the gene matches: 8. The CDR3 region has the DNA TGCGCCAGCAGCTTGGCACTAGCGGGGGGACGTGGAACCGGGGAGCTGTTTTTT. Translating gives CASSLALAGGRGTGELFF. Using reference TRBV5-1 and TRBJ2-2 for the parts outside the CDR3, the full variable domain is KAGVTQTPRYLIKTRGQQVTLSCSPISGHRSVSWYQQTPGQGLQFLFEYFSETQRNKGNFPGRFSGRQFSNSRSEMNVSTLELGDSALYLCASSLALAGGRGTGELFFGEGSRLTVL.

This chain connects TRBV27 to TRBJ2-7; TRBD2 matches at 7 bases. This CDR3 contains 14 residues. Trimming removed 10 bases from V and 3 bases from J; junction bases left unmatched: 12. The germline V gene encodes CDR1 MNHEY and CDR2 SMNVEV (reference sequence). The CDR3 nucleotides read TGTGCCACCAGAACCCCTAGCGGAGACTACGAGCAGTACTTC. Encoded protein: CATRTPSGDYEQYF.

The chain couples TRBV18 to TRBJ2-1; D is perhaps TRBD1 (5 bases). The germline V gene has CDR1 KGHSH and CDR2 LQKENI. V lost 2 bases and J lost 1, with 9 bases in between. The CDR3 sequence is 15 residues long. This CDR3 reads CASSPLTGSYNEQFF. The CDR3 nucleotides read TGTGCCAGCTCACCATTAACAGGATCCTACAATGAGCAGTTCTTC.

The rearrangement uses TRBV11-2 and TRBJ2-3, with D perhaps TRBD1 (6 bases). CDR1 SGHAT and CDR2 FQNNGV come from the germline V gene. The CDR3 contains 14 residues. V was pared by 6 bases and J by 6 bases, with 16 bases between. The CDR3: CASRGYRAGDTQYF. The CDR3 nucleotides are TGTGCCAGCAGAGGATACAGGGCGGGCGATACGCAGTATTTT.

The V and J genes are TRBV11-2 and TRBJ1-2; no firm D call. The CDR3 is made up of 13 amino acids. Germline V gives CDR1 SGHAT, CDR2 FQNNGV. V shed 0 bases and J shed 0 bases, with 2 bases lying between them. CDR3 protein: CASSLESNYGYTF. The CDR3 nucleotides read TGTGCCAGCAGCTTAGAGTCTAACTATGGCTACACCTTC.

The genes are TRBV3-1 (or the pseudogene TRBV3-2) and TRBJ2-7, with 10 bases lining up with TRBD2. The CDR3 spans 15 residues. V gave up 1 base and J gave up 9 bases; unmatched junction bases: 9. Germline lookup yields CDR1 LGHDT and CDR2 YNNKEL (reference sequence). The CDR3 sequence is CASSQVSGLATWQYF. The CDR3 DNA follows: TGTGCCAGCAGCCAAGTATCGGGACTAGCGACTTGGCAGTACTTC.

This chain uses TRBV2 with TRBJ1-1, with D hard to call. Trimming removed 2 bases from V and 11 bases from J, with 12 bases in between. CDR3 length equals 12 residues. Per the germline V gene, CDR1 is SNHLY and CDR2 is FYNNEI. CDR3 residues: CASSEWVGGAFF. Here the CDR3 DNA reads TGTGCCAGCAGTGAATGGGTGGGAGGCGCTTTCTTT.

V gene TRBV15 combines with J gene TRBJ1-1, with a possible D match to TRBD1 (6 bases). This CDR3 is 14 amino acids long. The ends were cut back, 3 bases at V and 1 base at J, with 9 bases in the middle. The germline V gene has CDR1 LNHNV and CDR2 YYDKDF (reference sequence). For the CDR3, the DNA is TGTGCCACCAGCAGTACACAGGGGAACACTGAAGCTTTCTTT. Its translation: CATSSTQGNTEAFF.

This clone was found once. The genes are TRBV3-1 (or the pseudogene TRBV3-2) and TRBJ1-1; D possibly corresponds to TRBD1 (5 bases). The V end was cut by 4 bases, the J end by 1 base, with 16 bases between. The germline V gene encodes CDR1 LGHDT and CDR2 YNNKEL (reference sequence). The CDR3 has 16 amino acids. CDR3 nucleotide sequence: TGTGCCAGCAGCCTACGATTACAGGCCTCGAACACTGAAGCTTTCTTT. It encodes CASSLRLQASNTEAFF.

The chain joins TRBV2 to TRBJ1-2, with 9 bases that match TRBD1. After removal of 0 bases from V and 4 bases from J, the junction contained 6 bases not matched to a gene. Germline V gene sequence: CDR1 SNHLY, CDR2 FYNNEI. This CDR3 comprises 16 residues. As DNA, the CDR3 is TGTGCCAGCAGTGAAGCGCGGGACAGGGTGAGCTATGGCTACACCTTC. It yields the protein CASSEARDRVSYGYTF.

The V call is TRBV3-1 (or the pseudogene TRBV3-2), the J call TRBJ1-5; 9 bases are shared with TRBD1. The CDR3 spans 15 residues. The germline gives CDR1 LGHDT, CDR2 YNNKEL (reference sequence). Germline trimming cut 0 bases from V and 8 bases from J; bases unmatched to any gene: 5. CDR3 loop: CASSQDPGQGKPQHF. Here the CDR3 DNA reads TGTGCCAGCAGCCAAGACCCGGGACAGGGTAAGCCCCAGCATTTT.

The rearrangement uses TRBV5-1 and TRBJ1-1, with 7 bases aligning to TRBD1. The J segment lost 4 bases and the V segment lost 2 bases, leaving 11 bases of the junction unmatched. The CDR3 covers 16 residues. Germline assignment: CDR1 SGHRS and CDR2 YFSETQ. CDR3: CASSLRGRGTVTEAFF. CDR3 DNA: TGCGCCAGCAGCTTAAGGGGCAGGGGGACTGTCACTGAAGCTTTCTTT.

V is TRBV2 and J is TRBJ1-1; 9 positions agree with TRBD1. CDR3 length: 14 residues. The germline V gene has CDR1 SNHLY and CDR2 FYNNEI. The junction had 3 bases not matched to a gene; V was cut back by 6 bases and J by 1 base. The CDR3 nucleotides read TGTGCCAGCAGGGGACAGGGCCAGAACACTGAAGCTTTCTTT. This translates into CASRGQGQNTEAFF.

The table lists this clone with a count of one. The chain uses TRBV7-2 and TRBJ1-5; D remains unclear. The V and J ends lost 2 bases and 3 bases respectively, with 8 bases between them. CDR1 SGHTA and CDR2 FQGNSA come from the germline V gene. This CDR3 has 14 amino acids. The CDR3 protein is CASSLNSLNQPQHF. The CDR3 DNA reads as TGTGCCAGCAGCTTAAACAGCCTCAATCAGCCCCAGCATTTT.

The CDR3 coding sequence is TGTGCCAGCAGTGAAGACAAGACTAGCGGCGGGGGGGCAGATACGCAGTATTTT. Translation gives CASSEDKTSGGGADTQYF. This rearrangement joins TRBV6-1 to TRBJ2-3, with TRBD2 matching 9 bases. V was pared by 1 base and J by 4 bases, with 12 bases of the junction left unmatched. Germline loops: CDR1 MNHNS, CDR2 SASEGT. The CDR3 loop spans 18 amino acids.

The chain recombines TRBV12-3 or TRBV12-4 with TRBJ2-3; D call uncertain. The CDR3 is made up of 12 amino acids. The ends were cut back, 6 bases at V and 7 bases at J, with 11 bases in the middle. CDR3: CASSHVVNTQYF. As DNA, the CDR3 is TGTGCCAGCAGCCATGTAGTGAATACGCAGTATTTT.

CDR3 nucleotides: TGTGCCAGCAGCCGACTAGCGGGCCCCCACCAAGAGACCCAGTACTTC. Translated, it gives CASSRLAGPHQETQYF. The rearrangement uses TRBV7-9 and TRBJ2-5, with TRBD2 matching 10 bases. CDR3 length equals 16 residues. Germline V gene data show CDR1 as SEHNR and CDR2 as FQNEAQ (reference sequence). J was trimmed by 0 bases and V by 5 bases; bases with no gene match: 6. Variable domain in full (rest from reference TRBV7-9 and TRBJ2-5): DTGVSQNPRHKITKRGQNVTFRCDPISEHNRLYWYRQTLGQGPEFLTYFQNEAQLEKSRLLSDRFSAERPKGSFSTLEIQRTEQGDSAMYLCASSRLAGPHQETQYFGPGTRLLVL.

Only a few counts were recorded for this clone. For the CDR3, the DNA is TGTGCCAGCAGCTTGGGCCTAGCGGGAGATACGCAGTATTTT. Translated, it gives CASSLGLAGDTQYF. This rearrangement joins TRBV7-2 to TRBJ2-3, with 8 positions matching TRBD2. The trim removed 3 bases at V and 5 bases at J, leaving 4 bases unmatched. From germline, CDR1 is SGHTA and CDR2 FQGNSA. There are 14 residues in the CDR3.

The chain joins TRBV6-5 to TRBJ1-1, with 11 bases that match TRBD1. CDR3 size: 14 residues. Germline V CDR1 and CDR2: MNHEY, SVGAGI. With V trimmed by 5 bases and J by 4 bases, 3 bases remained unmatched. The CDR3 DNA sequence: TGTGCCAGCAGTCCCGGGACAGGGGGCACTGAAGCTTTCTTT. Amino acids: CASSPGTGGTEAFF.

The CDR3 nucleotides read TGTGCCAGCAGTGAAGATGGGGGCGGGGAGGCCTATGGCTACACCTTC. As protein: CASSEDGGGEAYGYTF. The chain combines TRBV6-1 with TRBJ1-2; possibly TRBD1 for D (6 bases). Deletions cut 1 base from V and 4 bases from J, with 16 bases between. In germline, CDR1 is MNHNS, CDR2 SASEGT. The CDR3 length is 16 residues.

The CDR3 spells CASSPGSRPGAQHF. CDR3 DNA sequence: TGTGCCAGCAGCCCCGGGTCAAGGCCTGGGGCCCAGCATTTT. The V gene is TRBV7-2, the J gene TRBJ1-5; D ambiguous. Germline CDR1 is SGHTA and CDR2 is FQGNSA. This CDR3 has 14 residues. V was shortened by 5 bases and J by 11 bases, with 19 bases between the two germline ends.